This TCR beta chain stems from a study of PD-L1 blockade in urothelial cancer (dated by TCRdb to about 2017). In the study overall: Every patient began therapy in the mid-2010s and was given atezolizumab 1,200 mg intravenously every 3 weeks. About 85% of the 29 patients were males with bladder-origin urothelial cancer, and about 60% of the 29 reported a prior smoking history. An ECOG performance status of 0 or 1 was recorded for the patients, and 0 to 3 prior chemotherapy regimens had been received by the patients. Blood samples were analyzed at 3 weeks after treatment start (second dose) and at 6 weeks after treatment start. Blood samples gave a median of around 140,000 T cells and 80,000 to 95,000 unique TCRs, with a median clonality of approximately 0.08. An exploratory multi-omic analysis was conducted of the somatic, immune and clinical correlates of response to PD-L1 blockade with atezolizumab in urothelial cancer. Pretreatment tumor samples, along with matched peripheral blood collected serially before and after atezolizumab treatment, underwent TCR sequencing. Progression-free survival longer than 6 months counted as durable clinical benefit, and TCR features were additionally tested against both progression-free and overall survival. In the same patients, pretreatment tumors underwent whole exome sequencing and RNA sequencing in addition to TCR sequencing. Roughly ten patients achieved durable clinical benefit and around 19 did not. Pretreatment blood TCR-seq was available for about 27 patients, at least one posttreatment blood collection was obtained for 24 patients, and tumor TCR-seq was available for 24 patients. Study-wide findings and limitations: Because the sample size was small (n of about 29) and many exploratory analyses were performed, the results are intended to be hypothesis-generating. A pretreatment peripheral blood TCR clonality below the median was linked to improved progression-free and overall survival. At 3 weeks after the start of treatment, tumor-associated TCR clones in peripheral blood had expanded more in patients with durable benefit (n ≈ 22, p = 0.022).

Each PCR received spiked-in synthetic TCR analog templates so that absolute template abundance could be estimated from read counts. Using the immunoSEQ assay, TCRbeta CDR3 regions were amplified from genomic DNA with bias-controlled V and J gene primers. Sequencing of rearranged TCRbeta segments was performed at approximately 20X coverage. The authors' analysis ran thus. Sequencing errors were corrected by clustering and CDR3s were annotated against IMGT to assign V, D and J genes. Out-of-frame and stop-codon sequences were excluded, and only productive TCRbeta rearrangements were used in downstream analyses. Clonality was calculated as one minus the Shannon entropy normalized by the log of the number of unique productive sequences. Clones differing between time points or between blood and tumor were identified using Fisher's exact test with Benjamini-Hochberg correction, with an adjusted p below 0.01 applied as the threshold. TCRdb holds this immuneACCESS table with in-frame rearrangements only. Some clones are missing; in checked studies, unresolved V genes explain under half, and the rest has no known cause. That table is the source of V, J and clone size, and D and trimming were worked out from the DNA. Within this sample are under 30,000 clones, with roughly 84% of them counted one time only. Of the sample, roughly 8.8% is held by the ten largest clones.

The cohort included roughly 29 patients with locally advanced or metastatic urothelial carcinoma who were treated at Memorial Sloan Kettering on a trial protocol. Peripheral blood mononuclear cells were collected pretreatment and during treatment, with between 1 and 8 total time points obtained per patient. The Qiagen DNeasy Blood extraction kit was used to purify genomic DNA from total PBMCs and tumor samples. PBMCs were collected pretreatment and during treatment and were isolated and stored as previously described. This clone was seen a few times. It lacks a known antigen. No quality values exist for individual bases; no much larger clone is one base distant. The germline V gene encodes CDR1 SEHNR and CDR2 FQNEAQ (reference sequence). Trimming leaves V shorter by 4 bases and J shorter by 1 base, with the junction holding 1 base beyond the gene matches. The CDR3 sequence holds 14 residues, the cysteine and phenylalanine included. The kept DNA is CDR3 alone, 42 bases in frame from the first base.

Recombination joined TRBV7-9 with TRBJ2-7, and 10 bases in between align with TRBD1. This receptor was taken from a man between 65 and 85 years old with urothelial cancer. Here the sequenced sample was PBMCs, taken around atezolizumab (anti-PD-L1) treatment. The CDR3 in this case is CASSWDRGSYEQYF. The DNA reads as follows: TGTGCCAGCAGCTGGGACAGGGGATCCTACGAGCAGTACTTC.